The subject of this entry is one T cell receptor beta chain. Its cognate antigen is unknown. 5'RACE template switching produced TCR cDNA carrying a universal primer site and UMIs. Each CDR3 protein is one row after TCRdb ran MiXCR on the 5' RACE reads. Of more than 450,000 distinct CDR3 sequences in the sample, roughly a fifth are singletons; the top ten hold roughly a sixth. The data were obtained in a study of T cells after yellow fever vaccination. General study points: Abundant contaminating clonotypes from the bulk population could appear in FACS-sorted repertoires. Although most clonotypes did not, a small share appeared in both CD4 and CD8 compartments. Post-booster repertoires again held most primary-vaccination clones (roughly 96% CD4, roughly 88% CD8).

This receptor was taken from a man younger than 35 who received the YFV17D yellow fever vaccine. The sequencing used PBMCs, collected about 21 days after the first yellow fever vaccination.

The CDR3 DNA is TGCAGTGCTAGAGCCGATGTCACTGAAGCTTTCTTT. It encodes CSARADVTEAFF. The chain uses TRBV20-1 and TRBJ1-1; no reliable D call. With 1 base removed from V and 4 bases from J, the gap between germline ends came to 7 bases. The germline CDR1 and CDR2 sequences are DFQATT and SNEGSKA (reference sequence). The CDR3 contains 12 residues.